The subject of this entry is one T cell receptor (beta chain). Its target is not known. The data stem from a study of T-cell memory formation after mild COVID-19. Study details: The study found TCR clusters largely donor specific. Study outcomes and limitations: Contracting CD4+ clones lay largely in CM and EM, with CD8+ ones residing in EMRA. Several responding clones turned up in pre-infection memory, indicating that cross-reactive memory may have taken part.

Constant-segment primers were used for 5'RACE, and the resulting TCR alpha and TCR beta cDNA libraries carried sample barcodes and UMIs. TCRdb called the 5' RACE reads again in MiXCR, with one record for every CDR3 protein. The profile shows roughly 580,000 distinct CDR3 sequences, 18% of them singletons. Sequenced input: PBMCs or a T cell subset sorted from them (not recorded which). The receptor was isolated from an adult woman who had mild COVID-19 (a few samples of this study predate the infection). Cell type and time point are not known.

DNA of the CDR3: TGTGCCAGCAGCTCTCGGGGACTAGAGGAGACCCAGTACTTC. It encodes CASSSRGLEETQYF. The chain recombines TRBV7-2 with TRBJ2-5, with 8 bases lining up with TRBD2. There are 14 residues in the CDR3. V dropped 4 bases and J dropped 5; count of bases not matched to a gene: 6. Germline V gene lookup returns CDR1 SGHTA and CDR2 FQGNSA. Looking up the rest from reference TRBV7-2 and TRBJ2-5 gives the full variable domain: GAGVSQSPSNKVTEKGKDVELRCDPISGHTALYWYRQSLGQGLEFLIYFQGNSAPDKSGLPSDRFSAERTGGSVSTLTIQRTQQEDSAVYLCASSSRGLEETQYFGPGTRLLVL.